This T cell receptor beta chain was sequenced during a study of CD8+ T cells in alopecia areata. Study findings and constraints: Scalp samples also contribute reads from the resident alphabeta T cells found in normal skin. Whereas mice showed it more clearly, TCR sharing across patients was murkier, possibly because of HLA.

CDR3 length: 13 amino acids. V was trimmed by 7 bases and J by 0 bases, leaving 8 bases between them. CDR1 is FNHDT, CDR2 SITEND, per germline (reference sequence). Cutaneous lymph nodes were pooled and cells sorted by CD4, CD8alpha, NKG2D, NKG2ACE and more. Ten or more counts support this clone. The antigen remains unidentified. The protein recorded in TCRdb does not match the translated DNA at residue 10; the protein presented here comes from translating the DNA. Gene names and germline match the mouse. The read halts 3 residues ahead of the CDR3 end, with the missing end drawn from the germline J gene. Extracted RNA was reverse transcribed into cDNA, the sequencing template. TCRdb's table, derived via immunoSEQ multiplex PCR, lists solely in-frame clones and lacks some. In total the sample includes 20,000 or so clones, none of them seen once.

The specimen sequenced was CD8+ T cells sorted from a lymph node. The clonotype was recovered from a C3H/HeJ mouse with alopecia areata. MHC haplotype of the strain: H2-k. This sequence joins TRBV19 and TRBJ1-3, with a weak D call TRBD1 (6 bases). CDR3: CASGQNSGNTLYF. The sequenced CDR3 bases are TGTGCCAGCGGACAGAATTCTGGAAATACG.